A single sample gave rise to the 6 T cell receptor beta chains below, sequenced in a study of blood T cells in healthy people across ages. The second PCR ran roughly 6 to 12 cycles with a sample-barcoded 5' primer and J-beta primers. TCRdb reanalysed the 5' RACE reads using MiXCR and keeps one entry per CDR3 protein. Among 800,000 to 950,000 distinct CDR3 sequences, about 28% were seen once, and the ten largest hold more than 8.5%. These same data were also listed under a study on T cells of mothers and their children.

The sequencing sample was made of blood. These TCRs come from a woman between 40 and 50 years old in good health.

The genes are TRBV12-3 or TRBV12-4 and TRBJ2-1; 7 bases map to TRBD1. This CDR3 has 15 residues. J lost 4 bases, V lost 7 bases, and 10 bases had no gene match. The CDR3 bases are TGTGCCAGCAACCCCAGGGGGTCGGGTTACAATGAGCAGTTCTTC. It yields the protein CASNPRGSGYNEQFF.

This chain uses TRBV7-8 with TRBJ2-1; possibly TRBD2 for D (6 bases). Germline V gives CDR1 SGHVS, CDR2 FQNEAQ. The V end was cut by 1 base, the J end by 4 bases, with 17 bases between. The CDR3 contains 17 residues. CDR3 sequence reads: CASSLDPGGEAYNEQFF. In nucleotides, the CDR3 is TGTGCCAGCAGCTTAGATCCCGGCGGGGAGGCGTACAATGAGCAGTTCTTC.

This clonotype has more than one count but fewer than ten. The rearrangement joins TRBV20-1 to TRBJ2-4; 10 nucleotides agree with TRBD1. The CDR3 spans 16 residues. Trimming removed 4 bases from V and 1 base from J; junction bases left unmatched: 7. Germline CDR1 is DFQATT and CDR2 is SNEGSKA (reference sequence). CDR3 protein: CSAKAQGQGAKNIQYF. In DNA, the CDR3 is TGCAGTGCTAAAGCGCAGGGACAGGGGGCCAAAAACATTCAGTACTTC.

This chain links TRBV5-1 with TRBJ1-5; tentatively, D is TRBD1 (5 bases). There are 14 residues in the CDR3. Deletions cut 0 bases from V and 6 bases from J, with 10 bases between. CDR1 and CDR2 (germline): SGHRS, YFSETQ. The CDR3, as DNA: TGCGCCAGCAGCTTGGGTGGTGGGACTCAGCCCCAGCATTTT. Its protein is CASSLGGGTQPQHF.

As regards this clonotype: Being one base from a much bigger clone, this may be a read error. The rearrangement links TRBV29-1 to TRBJ2-1, with D hard to call. The better agreement between TRBJ2-7 and the DNA end casts doubt on the J call. The CDR3 contains 14 residues. Germline CDR1 is SQVTM and CDR2 is ANQGSEA. The CDR3, as DNA: TGCAGCGTTATACCGGTTTTCTCCTACAATGAGCAGTACTTC. Amino acid sequence: CSVIPVFSYNEQYF.

This clonotype was counted between two and nine times. A read error may explain this, as a much larger clone is one base away. The CDR3, as DNA: TGTGCCAGCAGCCCAGACCCCCAGGGGCGCTACAATGAGCAGTACTTC. Translation gives CASSPDPQGRYNEQYF. The rearrangement links TRBV21-1 to TRBJ2-7; the table's D call, TRBD1, was not checked against the DNA. TRBV21-1 is tagged as a pseudogene. This CDR3 is 16 amino acids long.